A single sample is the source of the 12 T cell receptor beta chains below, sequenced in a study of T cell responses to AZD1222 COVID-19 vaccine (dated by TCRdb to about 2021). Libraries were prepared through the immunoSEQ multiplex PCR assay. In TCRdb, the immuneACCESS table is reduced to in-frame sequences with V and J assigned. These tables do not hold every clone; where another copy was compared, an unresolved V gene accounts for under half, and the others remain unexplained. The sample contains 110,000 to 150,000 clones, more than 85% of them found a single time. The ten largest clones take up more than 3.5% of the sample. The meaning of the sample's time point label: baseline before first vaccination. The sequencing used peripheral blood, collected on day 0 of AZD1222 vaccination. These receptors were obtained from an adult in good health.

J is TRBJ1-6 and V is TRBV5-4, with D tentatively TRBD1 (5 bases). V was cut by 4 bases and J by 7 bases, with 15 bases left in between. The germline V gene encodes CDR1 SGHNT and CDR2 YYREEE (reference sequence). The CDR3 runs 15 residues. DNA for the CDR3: TGTGCCAGCAGCCCCGGGACGTCGAAAAATTCACCCCTCCACTTT. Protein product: CASSPGTSKNSPLHF.

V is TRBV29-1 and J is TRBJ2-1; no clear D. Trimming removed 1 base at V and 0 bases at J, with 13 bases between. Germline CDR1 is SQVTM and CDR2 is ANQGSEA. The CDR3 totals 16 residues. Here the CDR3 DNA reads TGCAGCGTTGAAGGGGCATTACTCTCCTCCTACAATGAGCAGTTCTTC. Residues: CSVEGALLSSYNEQFF.

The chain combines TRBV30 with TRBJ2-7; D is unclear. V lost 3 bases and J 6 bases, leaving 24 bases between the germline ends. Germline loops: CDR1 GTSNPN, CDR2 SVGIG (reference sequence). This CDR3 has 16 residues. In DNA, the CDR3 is TGTGCCTGGAGACCCCCCCAGACTGGTGGGTCGGCCGAGCAGTACTTC. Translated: CAWRPPQTGGSAEQYF.

The CDR3 loop reads CASSLALDPSTDTQYF. For the CDR3, the DNA is TGTGCCAGCAGCTTGGCCCTCGATCCTAGCACAGATACGCAGTATTTT. This chain links TRBV5-4 with TRBJ2-3; D gene ambiguous. The CDR3 has 16 residues. From germline, CDR1 is SGHNT and CDR2 YYREEE (reference sequence). With 0 bases removed from V and 0 bases from J, the gap between germline ends came to 11 bases.

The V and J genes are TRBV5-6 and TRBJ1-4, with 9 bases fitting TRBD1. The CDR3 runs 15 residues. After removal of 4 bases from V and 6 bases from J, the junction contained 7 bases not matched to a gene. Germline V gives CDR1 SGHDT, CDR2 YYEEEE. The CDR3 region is CASSRTGGAYEKLFF. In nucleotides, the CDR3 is TGTGCCAGCAGCCGTACAGGGGGCGCGTATGAAAAACTGTTTTTT.

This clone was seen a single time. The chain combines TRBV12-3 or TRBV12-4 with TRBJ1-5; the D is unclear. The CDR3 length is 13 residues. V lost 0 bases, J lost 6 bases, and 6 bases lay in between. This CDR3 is CASSLATRQPQHF. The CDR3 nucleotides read TGTGCCAGCAGTTTAGCGACACGTCAGCCCCAGCATTTT.

CDR3 coding DNA: TGTGCCACCAGTGATCCGAGTAAGGCCGGGGAGCTGTTTTTT. This sequence encodes CATSDPSKAGELFF. J is TRBJ2-2 and V is TRBV24-1, with no clear D. CDR3 length: 14 residues. V lost 3 bases and J lost 6, with 10 bases in between. The germline V gene encodes CDR1 KGHDR and CDR2 SFDVKD.

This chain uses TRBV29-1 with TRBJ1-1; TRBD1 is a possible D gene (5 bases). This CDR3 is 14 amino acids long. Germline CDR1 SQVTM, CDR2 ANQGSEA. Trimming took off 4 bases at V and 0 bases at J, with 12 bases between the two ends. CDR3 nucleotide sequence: TGCAGCGTTGCTCCTCTGGGGGTGAACACTGAAGCTTTCTTT. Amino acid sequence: CSVAPLGVNTEAFF.

The CDR3 sequence: CASSEQRTNTGELFF. CDR3 bases: TGTGCCAGCAGTGAACAGCGCACGAACACCGGGGAGCTGTTTTTT. The rearrangement joins TRBV2 to TRBJ2-2; D is undetermined. Trimming took 2 bases from V and 0 from J, leaving 7 bases between them. Per germline, CDR1 SNHLY and CDR2 FYNNEI. The CDR3 totals 15 residues.

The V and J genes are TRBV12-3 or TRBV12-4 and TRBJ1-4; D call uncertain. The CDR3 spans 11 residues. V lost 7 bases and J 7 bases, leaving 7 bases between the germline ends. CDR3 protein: CASTPLEKLFF. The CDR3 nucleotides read TGTGCCAGCACGCCGCTTGAAAAACTGTTTTTT.

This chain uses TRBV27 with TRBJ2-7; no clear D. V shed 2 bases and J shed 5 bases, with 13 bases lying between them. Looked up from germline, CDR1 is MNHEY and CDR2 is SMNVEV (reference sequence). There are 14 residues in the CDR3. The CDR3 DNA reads TGTGCCAGCAGTTTAAGGCCCTACCGGGACGAGCAGTACTTC. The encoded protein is CASSLRPYRDEQYF.

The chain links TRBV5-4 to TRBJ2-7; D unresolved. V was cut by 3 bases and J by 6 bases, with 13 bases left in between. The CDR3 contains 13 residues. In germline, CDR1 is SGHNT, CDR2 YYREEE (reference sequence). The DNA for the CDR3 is TGTGCCAGCAGCTCCGGGCCCTGGGGCGAGCAGTACTTC. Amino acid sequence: CASSSGPWGEQYF.